Listed here are 7 T cell receptor beta chains from one sample, sequenced in a study of neoadjuvant anti-PD-1 for oral cavity cancer. Profiling relied on immunoSEQ multiplex PCR, and the TCRdb table lists in-frame clones only, not all of them. The table records about 15,000 clones, 35% to 40% of them present only once. As to time point: after neoadjuvant nivolumab, at surgical resection. Sequenced here: tumor tissue, sampled after nivolumab (anti-PD-1) treatment. The receptor set was obtained from a person aged 40 to 85 with oral cavity squamous cell carcinoma.

In this sample, this clone turned up a few times. The rearrangement links TRBV11-2 to TRBJ2-1; D is ambiguous. Germline-derived CDR1 and CDR2 are SGHAT and FQNNGV. This CDR3 spans 13 amino acids. V lost 5 bases and J lost 5, with 10 bases in between. CDR3 sequence: CASSLAWHNEQFF. The CDR3, as DNA: TGTGCCAGCAGCCTCGCCTGGCACAATGAGCAGTTCTTC.

The chain employs TRBV5-4 and TRBJ1-1; D uncertain. The CDR3 has 16 amino acids. V lost 4 bases and J 4 bases, leaving 20 bases between the germline ends. The germline V gene has CDR1 SGHNT and CDR2 YYREEE (reference sequence). The CDR3 bases are TGTGCCAGCAGCCCCCCCCCAGGACGAAGTACCACTGAAGCTTTCTTT. Translated, it gives CASSPPPGRSTTEAFF.

The table lists this clone with a few counts. The chain combines TRBV29-1 with TRBJ2-1, with D tentatively TRBD1 (5 bases). The CDR3 sequence is 13 residues long. Germline V gene sequence: CDR1 SQVTM, CDR2 ANQGSEA. V dropped 7 bases and J dropped 0 bases, with 10 bases sitting between them. The CDR3 coding sequence is TGCAGCGGATGGACAAGCTCCTACAATGAGCAGTTCTTC. Amino acids: CSGWTSSYNEQFF.

This clone has just a few counts. V gene TRBV4-3 combines with J gene TRBJ2-7; D might be TRBD2 (5 bases). Germline lookup yields CDR1 LGHNA and CDR2 YSLEER. The CDR3 consists of 15 residues. V was pared by 0 bases and J by 3 bases, with 12 bases between. This CDR3 reads CASSQEPSSSYEQYF. CDR3 DNA sequence: TGCGCCAGCAGCCAAGAGCCATCTAGCAGCTACGAGCAGTACTTC.

This clone occurred a few times. The rearrangement joins TRBV11-2 to TRBJ2-5; no clear D gene. The CDR3 runs to 16 residues. Germline CDR1 is SGHAT and CDR2 is FQNNGV. V was pared by 4 bases and J by 2 bases, with 17 bases between. This CDR3 reads CASSSTFVAVQETQYF. The CDR3, as DNA: TGTGCCAGCAGCTCCACCTTCGTCGCAGTTCAAGAGACCCAGTACTTC.

This sequence joins TRBV7-8 and TRBJ1-5; D gene uncertain. CDR3 length: 15 amino acids. Germline V gene sequence: CDR1 SGHVS, CDR2 FQNEAQ. Trimming shortened V by 2 bases and J by 0 bases, and 8 bases separated the two germline ends. The chain's CDR3 is CASSLMVSSNQPQHF. The DNA for the CDR3 is TGTGCCAGCAGCTTAATGGTGTCTAGCAATCAGCCCCAGCATTTT. The variable domain in full, completed from reference TRBV7-8 and TRBJ1-5, reads GAGVSQSPRYKVAKRGQDVALRCDPISGHVSLFWYQQALGQGPEFLTYFQNEAQLDKSGLPSDRFFAERPEGSVSTLKIQRTQQEDSAVYLCASSLMVSSNQPQHFGDGTRLSIL.

This clone was detected only a few times. The chain employs TRBV19 and TRBJ2-2, with D possibly being TRBD1 (6 bases). The germline CDR1 and CDR2 sequences are LNHDA and SQIVND (reference sequence). The CDR3 runs 14 residues. Trimming pared 5 bases from V and 5 bases from J, leaving 12 bases between. The CDR3 protein is CASSPRTATGELFF. CDR3 nucleotide sequence: TGTGCCAGTAGTCCCCGGACAGCGACCGGGGAGCTGTTTTTT.